A single sample gave rise to the 31 T cell receptor beta chains below, sequenced in a study of blood T cells in healthy people across ages (dated by TCRdb to the mid-2010s). Receptors were amplified or captured by 5' RACE. Sequencer: Illumina HiSeq 2500. A second PCR of about 6 to 12 cycles was run with a J-beta primer mix and a sample-barcoded 5' primer. TCRdb reran the public reads through fastp at Q25 and MiXCR, keeping productive beta chains. Each entry is one CDR3 protein sequence, shown with its most common DNA and genes. Counted in this sample were some 690,000 distinct CDR3 sequences; around a fifth of them appeared once. About 22% of the sample rests with the top ten. Material for sequencing was blood. The receptors originated from a man aged 70-80 years in good health.

The chain couples TRBV7-9 to TRBJ2-3; D unclear. Germline loops: CDR1 SEHNR, CDR2 FQNEAQ (reference sequence). This CDR3 spans 18 amino acids. Deletions cut 4 bases from V and 0 bases from J, with 20 bases between. In DNA form, the CDR3 reads TGTGCCAGCAGCTCATCACCCCTATTATCCTCTAGCACAGATACGCAGTATTTT. Its translation is CASSSSPLLSSSTDTQYF.

The chain has TRBV7-8 and TRBJ1-4; 10 nucleotides match TRBD1. Germline V gene sequence: CDR1 SGHVS, CDR2 FQNEAQ. The CDR3 extends over 15 amino acids. V lost 5 bases to trimming and J lost 7 bases; unmatched junction nucleotides: 7. CDR3 protein: CASSNRQGAREKLFF. DNA for the CDR3: TGTGCCAGCAGCAATAGACAGGGGGCCCGTGAAAAACTGTTTTTT.

The chain has TRBV11-2 and TRBJ1-6; 7 bases map to TRBD1. Per the germline V gene, CDR1 is SGHAT and CDR2 is FQNNGV. Trimming at V came to 3 bases and at J to 5 bases, leaving 4 bases not matched to a gene. This CDR3 is built from 15 residues. CDR3 DNA: TGTGCCAGCAGCTTGGGGACAGCCAATAATTCACCCCTCCACTTT. Translated: CASSLGTANNSPLHF.

This clonotype was recorded a few times. The V gene is TRBV24-1, the J gene TRBJ2-7, with D perhaps TRBD1 (5 bases). The J call may not be correct, given that the DNA end is closer to TRBJ2-1. The CDR3 spans 15 residues. Germline lookup yields CDR1 KGHDR and CDR2 SFDVKD. CDR3 sequence (DNA): TGTGCCACCAGTAGGTCACAGGTTTCCTACAATGAGCAGTTCTTC. It specifies CATSRSQVSYNEQFF.

The chain links TRBV7-8 to TRBJ2-2; 9 bases agree with TRBD2. CDR3 length equals 17 residues. Germline V CDR1 and CDR2: SGHVS, FQNEAQ. Trimming removed 2 bases from V and 7 bases from J; junction bases left unmatched: 11. The CDR3 DNA follows: TGTGCCAGCAGCTTACCCACAAGCGGGGGGCGTCACGGGGAGCTGTTTTTT. This sequence encodes CASSLPTSGGRHGELFF.

At least ten counts were recorded for this clonotype. The junction departs from the called germline gene at one end, perhaps through a read error. The chain carries TRBV9 and TRBJ2-3; 8 nucleotides agree with TRBD2. This CDR3 has 12 residues. Germline V gene sequence: CDR1 SGDLS, CDR2 YYNGEE. CDR3 DNA sequence: TGTGCCAGTAGCGGGGTCACAGATACGCAGTATTTT. Its translation: CASSGVTDTQYF.

This clonotype was detected only a few times. This sequence joins TRBV3-1 and TRBJ2-1; D is uncertain. The J call may be in error: the DNA end matches TRBJ2-7 better. This CDR3 is built from 13 residues. CDR1 LGHDT and CDR2 YNNKEL come from the germline V gene (reference sequence). Written as DNA, the CDR3 is TGTGCCAGCAGCCAAGGACTCTCGGACGAGCAGTACTTC. It encodes CASSQGLSDEQYF.

This clonotype has at least ten counts. The rearrangement joins TRBV21-1 to TRBJ1-5; no DNA check was done on the table's D call, TRBD1. TRBV21-1 is shown as a pseudogene. The length of the CDR3 is 15 residues. The CDR3 protein is CASSSGTAEDQPQHF. DNA for the CDR3: TGTGCCAGCAGCTCCGGGACAGCAGAGGATCAGCCCCAGCATTTT.

This clonotype was seen only a few times. Lacking the conserved final phenylalanine or tryptophan, this CDR3 likely reflects a read error. The chain combines TRBV9 with TRBJ2-3; tentative D call: TRBD2 (6 bases). Germline-derived CDR1 and CDR2 are SGDLS and YYNGEE. V shed 4 bases and J shed 0 bases, with 15 bases lying between them. This CDR3 region has 16 residues. The DNA of the CDR3 is TGTGCCAGCAGCTGGGGCGGGGACCCTAGCACAGATACGCAGTATCTT. As protein: CASSWGGDPSTDTQYL.

The chain recombines TRBV12-3 or TRBV12-4 with TRBJ2-1; TRBD2 is a possible D gene (5 bases). V was shortened by 3 bases and J by 9 bases, with 9 bases between the two germline ends. The CDR3 is made up of 12 amino acids. The CDR3 bases are TGTGCCAGCAGTTTTTCCGAGGGTGAGCAGTTCTTC. Residues: CASSFSEGEQFF.

V is TRBV5-1 and J is TRBJ2-1, with 7 bases fitting TRBD2. CDR1 is SGHRS, CDR2 YFSETQ, per germline. This CDR3 is 14 amino acids long. With V trimmed by 3 bases and J by 3 bases, 3 bases remained unmatched. The CDR3 DNA reads as TGCGCCAGCAGCTCCGGGGGGATCTACAATGAGCAGTTCTTC. It yields the protein CASSSGGIYNEQFF.

This clonotype showed up just a few times. The chain joins TRBV12-3 or TRBV12-4 to TRBJ1-1; D not certain. Trimming stripped 6 bases from V and 2 bases from J, with 10 bases between. The CDR3 consists of 13 residues. The CDR3 reads CASSHGINTEAFF. The CDR3 nucleotides read TGTGCCAGCAGCCACGGCATTAACACTGAAGCTTTCTTT.

The CDR3 region has the DNA TGTGCCAGCAGATTGCACCGGGACAGGGATATAGTTGGCTACACCTTC. Its protein is CASRLHRDRDIVGYTF. V gene TRBV2 combines with J gene TRBJ1-2; TRBD1 agrees at 9 bases. Losses at the gene ends were 6 bases for V and 7 bases for J; bases not matched to a gene: 15. The CDR3 totals 16 residues. The germline V gene encodes CDR1 SNHLY and CDR2 FYNNEI.

The chain carries TRBV28 and TRBJ1-1; maybe TRBD1 (6 bases). This CDR3 is built from 16 residues. V was clipped by 5 bases and J by 0 bases, with 16 bases between them. CDR1 and CDR2 (germline): MDHEN, SYDVKM. CDR3 in DNA: TGTGCCAGCAGTCGCGCGGGACATCTCATGAACACTGAAGCTTTCTTT. This codes for CASSRAGHLMNTEAFF.

There are a few counts of this clonotype. The chain links TRBV7-2 to TRBJ2-3; 7 nucleotides line up with TRBD2. Germline CDR1 SGHTA, CDR2 FQGNSA. The CDR3 extends over 15 amino acids. J was trimmed by 7 bases and V by 4 bases; bases with no gene match: 11. DNA of the CDR3: TGTGCCAGCAGCTCTCGGACTAGTGGAGGAAATACGCAGTATTTT. Its protein is CASSSRTSGGNTQYF.

The chain links TRBV3-1 to TRBJ2-7; TRBD1 or TRBD2 may be the D gene (5 bases each). CDR1 LGHDT and CDR2 YNNKEL come from the germline V gene (reference sequence). The CDR3 consists of 17 residues. Deletions cut 0 bases from V and 3 bases from J, with 18 bases between. The CDR3: CASSQDFDLGPIYEQYF. Written as DNA, the CDR3 is TGTGCCAGCAGCCAAGATTTCGACTTGGGACCTATCTACGAGCAGTACTTC.

The chain has TRBV9 and TRBJ2-7, with 7 positions matching TRBD1. J gave up 1 base and V 0 bases, and 4 bases lay outside the gene matches. Germline loops: CDR1 SGDLS, CDR2 YYNGEE. The CDR3 has 15 amino acids. CDR3 loop: CASSVAGQDSYEQYF. The CDR3 bases are TGTGCCAGCAGCGTAGCCGGACAGGATTCCTACGAGCAGTACTTC.

This clonotype was counted between two and nine times. The V call is TRBV27, the J call TRBJ2-5; 8 bases map to TRBD2. The CDR3 length is 15 residues. CDR1 and CDR2 from the germline V gene are MNHEY and SMNVEV (reference sequence). Trimming took 4 bases from V and 4 from J; bases not matched to a gene: 8. The CDR3 nucleotides read TGTGCCAGCAGTTCCCAAGGTAGCGGGATAGAGACCCAGTACTTC. It specifies CASSSQGSGIETQYF.

This chain joins TRBV20-1 and TRBJ2-1; D is unresolved. V lost 1 base and J 7 bases, leaving 11 bases between the germline ends. CDR3 length: 13 amino acids. The V gene's germline CDR1 is DFQATT and CDR2 SNEGSKA (reference sequence). This chain's CDR3 is CSARGPTWNEQFF. As DNA, the CDR3 is TGCAGTGCTAGAGGACCCACTTGGAATGAGCAGTTCTTC.

In the case of this clonotype: One junction end disagrees with the germline gene, perhaps due to a read error. This rearrangement joins TRBV18 to TRBJ1-1; D not resolved. The length of the CDR3 is 14 residues. The V gene's germline CDR1 is KGHSH and CDR2 LQKENI. CDR3 in DNA: TGTACCAGCTCACAGACCCCGGTGAACACTGAAGCTTTCTTT. Protein product: CTSSQTPVNTEAFF.

The V call is TRBV24-1, the J call TRBJ1-4; no firm D call. The CDR3 runs 19 residues. Between the trimmed V and J ends, which lost 0 bases and 0 bases, there was a span of 16 bases. Per germline, CDR1 KGHDR and CDR2 SFDVKD. CDR3 sequence reads: CATSDLLAHLNTTNEKLFF. The CDR3, as DNA: TGTGCCACCAGTGATTTGTTGGCCCATCTTAATACAACTAATGAAAAACTGTTTTTT.

This clonotype was picked up a small number of times. The V call is TRBV6-5, the J call TRBJ2-5; 9 bases match TRBD2. The DNA end is a closer match to TRBJ2-1, so the J assignment may be wrong. This CDR3 spans 15 amino acids. CDR1 is MNHEY and CDR2 is SVGAGI in the germline V gene. DNA for the CDR3: TGTGCCAGCACCGAGGGACTAGCAACCTACAATGAGCAGTTCTTC. The encoded protein is CASTEGLATYNEQFF.

CDR3: CAISELAGSYEQYF. CDR3 nucleotide sequence: TGTGCCATCAGTGAGCTAGCAGGGAGTTACGAGCAGTACTTC. The chain couples TRBV10-3 to TRBJ2-7; D tentatively fits TRBD1 or TRBD2 (5 bases each). CDR1 is ENHRY and CDR2 is SYGVKD in the germline V gene. V was trimmed by 2 bases and J by 4 bases, leaving 12 bases between them. The CDR3 is made up of 14 amino acids.

The gene calls are TRBV14 and TRBJ2-2; D remains ambiguous. Germline CDR1 reads SGHDN; CDR2 reads FVKESK. Between the trimmed V and J ends, which lost 0 bases and 1 base, there was a span of 6 bases. This CDR3 has 15 residues. CDR3 in amino acids: CASSQELGNTGELFF. The CDR3 DNA sequence: TGTGCCAGCAGCCAAGAATTAGGGAACACCGGGGAGCTGTTTTTT.

This clonotype was counted at least ten times. V usage is TRBV9 and J usage is TRBJ1-3, with D unresolved. The CDR3 contains 12 residues. Germline V gives CDR1 SGDLS, CDR2 YYNGEE. The V end lost 0 bases, the J end lost 4 bases, and 2 bases lay between the germline ends. CDR3 DNA: TGTGCCAGCAGCGTAGCCGGAAACACCATATATTTT. It is translated as CASSVAGNTIYF.

The genes are TRBV5-1 and TRBJ1-4; TRBD1 aligns across 7 bases. CDR3 length: 15 residues. Per germline, CDR1 SGHRS and CDR2 YFSETQ. The V gene end was trimmed by 4 bases and the J gene end by 3 bases; junction bases not matched to a gene: 6. CDR3 in DNA: TGCGCCAGCAGCAACCCGACAGGGTCTAATGAAAAACTGTTTTTT. It codes for CASSNPTGSNEKLFF.

This clonotype was counted only a few times. The rearrangement joins TRBV5-1 to TRBJ2-1; TRBD1 agrees at 7 bases. V lost 5 bases to trimming and J lost 8 bases; unmatched junction nucleotides: 7. This CDR3 comprises 13 residues. Germline V lookup: CDR1 SGHRS, CDR2 YFSETQ. CDR3 residues: CASRDPGGHEQFF. The CDR3 DNA follows: TGCGCCAGCAGAGACCCAGGGGGACATGAGCAGTTCTTC.

This clonotype was picked up a small number of times. The DNA for the CDR3 is TGTGCCAGCAGTTACTACCGTCAGCGGGAGGGCCCTAGGACCGGGGAGCTGTTTTTT. This codes for CASSYYRQREGPRTGELFF. The chain is built from TRBV6-7 and TRBJ2-2, with 10 bases matching TRBD2. TRBV6-7 is reported as an ORF; its role is uncertain. The V segment lost 1 base and the J segment 5 bases; nucleotides outside the gene matches: 13. The CDR3 consists of 19 residues.

V is TRBV5-1 and J is TRBJ2-1; the D call may be TRBD1 or TRBD2 (6 bases each). CDR1 is SGHRS, CDR2 YFSETQ, per germline. This CDR3 comprises 15 residues. The V gene lost 2 bases and the J gene lost 5 bases, with 14 bases spanning the gap. Here the CDR3 DNA reads TGCGCCAGCAGCTTTGGGGCAGGGGAGGACAATGAGCAGTTCTTC. Protein product: CASSFGAGEDNEQFF.

This clonotype was detected a few times. The chain has TRBV29-1 and TRBJ1-1; D perhaps matches TRBD1 (5 bases). Between the trimmed V and J ends, which lost 6 bases and 3 bases, there was a span of 14 bases. Per germline, CDR1 SQVTM and CDR2 ANQGSEA. The CDR3 covers 13 residues. This CDR3 is CSVGGQFDTEAFF. In DNA, the CDR3 is TGCAGCGTAGGTGGACAATTTGACACTGAAGCTTTCTTT.

In this sample, this clonotype turned up a few times. The CDR3, as DNA: TGTGCCAGCAGTGAAAGTAGGCGGCAGGGAGACAAAAACATTCAGTACTTC. As protein: CASSESRRQGDKNIQYF. The chain links TRBV2 to TRBJ2-4, with D perhaps given as TRBD1 or TRBD2 (5 bases each). Germline assignment: CDR1 SNHLY and CDR2 FYNNEI. V lost 2 bases, J lost 3 bases, and 17 bases lay in between. The CDR3 runs 17 residues.